These 7 T cell receptor beta chains were sequenced from one sample in a study of blood T cell repertoires in COVID-19 (TCRdb year 2020). Libraries were prepared through the immunoSEQ multiplex PCR assay. Imported from immuneACCESS, the table was reduced by TCRdb to in-frame sequences with V and J called. These copies leave out some clones; in studies compared against another copy, an unresolved V gene accounts for under half, and the cause of the remainder is not known. The sample profile shows tens of thousands of clones; 85% to 95% of them were found once. Roughly 3.7% of the sample goes to the ten largest clones. The sequenced sample was peripheral blood. Source of these receptors: a human donor with active COVID-19. The donor label of this sample is uncertain.

J is TRBJ1-2 and V is TRBV28; 7 bases are shared with TRBD1. V was clipped by 2 bases and J by 5 bases; unmatched bases: 8. The CDR3 runs 15 residues. Germline loops: CDR1 MDHEN, CDR2 SYDVKM. CDR3 nucleotides: TGTGCCAGCAGTTTAGTAGGGGGCTGGAGGTATGGCTACACCTTC. This encodes CASSLVGGWRYGYTF.

The chain couples TRBV7-2 to TRBJ2-2, with 9 bases that match TRBD1. The V and J ends lost 6 bases and 0 bases, in that order; junction bases with no gene match: 8. The CDR3 consists of 17 residues. Germline loops: CDR1 SGHTA, CDR2 FQGNSA. The CDR3 coding sequence is TGTGCCAGCAGACATACGGGGACAGGGACGAACACCGGGGAGCTGTTTTTT. Protein product: CASRHTGTGTNTGELFF.

The CDR3, as DNA: TGTGCCAGCAGCCCAGACAGGTCGGGTGTAAATGAGCAGTTCTTC. Translated: CASSPDRSGVNEQFF. The J gene is TRBJ2-1, the V gene TRBV7-6, with D perhaps matching TRBD1 (6 bases). CDR1 and CDR2 from the germline V gene are SGHVS and FNYEAQ. V was pared by 5 bases and J by 7 bases, with 18 bases between. This CDR3 contains 15 residues.

The chain joins TRBV28 to TRBJ2-3, with TRBD2 matching 10 bases. CDR1 and CDR2 (germline): MDHEN, SYDVKM. This CDR3 has 18 amino acids. V lost 3 bases to trimming and J lost 1 base; unmatched junction nucleotides: 10. The DNA for the CDR3 is TGTGCCAGCAGTTTCCCCCTCCTAGCGGGAGAGGGCACAGATACGCAGTATTTT. Protein product: CASSFPLLAGEGTDTQYF. The variable domain in full, completed from reference TRBV28 and TRBJ2-3, reads DVKVTQSSRYLVKRTGEKVFLECVQDMDHENMFWYRQDPGLGLRLIYFSYDVKMKEKGDIPEGYSVSREKKERFSLILESASTNQTSMYLCASSFPLLAGEGTDTQYFGPGTRLTVL.

CDR3 bases: TGCGCCAGCAGCCAAGACCTGGGACAGTTCGAGCAGTACTTC. It encodes CASSQDLGQFEQYF. The genes are TRBV4-3 and TRBJ2-7; TRBD1 aligns across 7 bases. The CDR3 is made up of 14 amino acids. Germline V lookup: CDR1 LGHNA, CDR2 YSLEER. Trimming at V came to 0 bases and at J to 6 bases, leaving 5 bases not matched to a gene.

J is TRBJ2-3 and V is TRBV7-2, with a tentative D call TRBD2 (6 bases). Deletions cut 2 bases from V and 7 bases from J, with 16 bases between. The CDR3 covers 15 residues. In germline, CDR1 is SGHTA, CDR2 FQGNSA. This chain's CDR3 is CASSLIGGEVNTQYF. DNA of the CDR3: TGTGCCAGCAGCTTAATAGGCGGGGAGGTCAATACGCAGTATTTT.

The V call is TRBV5-6, the J call TRBJ1-2; D ambiguous. This CDR3 is built from 13 residues. V shed 0 bases and J shed 1 base, with 4 bases lying between them. CDR1 and CDR2 from the germline V gene are SGHDT and YYEEEE. Written as DNA, the CDR3 is TGTGCCAGCAGCTTGGCCCTTAACTATGGCTACACCTTC. Translated: CASSLALNYGYTF.